The T cell receptor beta chain described here comes from a study of blood T cell repertoires in COVID-19. Study-wide background: Sources were T cells, B-cell-depleted T cells, or PBMCs; the material itself was cDNA or gDNA.

In the original workflow: Reference gene primer amplification gave estimated nucleated cell counts. Repertoires were generated with immunoSEQ multiplex PCR, while TCRdb's copy carries only in-frame clones and drops some. The DNA gave D and trimming, while V, J and clone size come from that table. The table has roughly 260,000 clones, approximately 90% seen once. CDR3 size: 15 residues. With 3 bases clipped from V and 11 bases from J, the junction kept 7 bases outside the gene matches. Germline V CDR1 and CDR2: LNHDA, SQIVND (reference sequence). The chain uses TRBV19 and TRBJ1-6; 10 nucleotides match TRBD1. Sequencing was performed on peripheral blood. The clonotype was recovered from a man aged 60 to 75 who had recovered from COVID-19. Written as DNA, the CDR3 is TGTGCCAGTAGTATTTTTGCGGGACAGGGGCCACCCCTCCACTTT. As protein: CASSIFAGQGPPLHF.